This T cell receptor beta chain is drawn from a study of cytomegalovirus exposure and HLA in healthy donors. Overall study results and limits: Association with HLA alleles at 0.05 false discovery rate was found for around 17,000 TCR beta sequences in a later analysis. The majority of CMV-associated TCR beta chains were reported as apparently HLA-restricted in a later analysis.

As regards this clone: What it binds is not known.

Per germline, CDR1 SGHRS and CDR2 YFSETQ. This CDR3 region has 16 residues. Trimming removed 0 bases from V and 2 bases from J, with 14 bases in between. A multiplex PCR was run with 60 Vbeta primers and 13 Jbeta primers. Per the authors' pipeline: Counted up in a later analysis, unique TCR beta chains came to about 80 million, with about 9.9 million shared. Data came from immunoSEQ multiplex PCR; TCRdb stores just in-frame clones and leaves some out. That table furnishes V, J and clone size, whereas the DNA furnished D and trimming. Its table lists 150,000 or so clones. The specimen sequenced was PBMCs. The chain combines TRBV5-1 with TRBJ1-1, with a possible D match to TRBD1 (6 bases). The receptor's source is a man younger than 35 in good health and CMV-seronegative. CDR3 in DNA: TGCGCCAGCAGCTTGGGGACGGACAGATATAACACTGAAGCTTTCTTT. This encodes CASSLGTDRYNTEAFF.